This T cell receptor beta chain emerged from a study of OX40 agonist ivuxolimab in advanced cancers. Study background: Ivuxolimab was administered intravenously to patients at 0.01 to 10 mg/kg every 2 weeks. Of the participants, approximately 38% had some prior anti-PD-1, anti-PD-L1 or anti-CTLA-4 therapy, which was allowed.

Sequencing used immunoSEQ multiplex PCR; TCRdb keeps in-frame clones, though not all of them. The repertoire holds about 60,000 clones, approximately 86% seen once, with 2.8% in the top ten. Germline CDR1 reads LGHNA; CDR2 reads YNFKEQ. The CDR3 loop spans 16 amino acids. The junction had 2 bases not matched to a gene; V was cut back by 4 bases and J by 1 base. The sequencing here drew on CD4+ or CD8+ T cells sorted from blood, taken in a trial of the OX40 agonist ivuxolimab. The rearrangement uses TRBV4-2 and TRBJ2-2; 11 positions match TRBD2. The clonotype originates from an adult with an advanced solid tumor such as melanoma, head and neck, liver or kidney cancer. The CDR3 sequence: CASSLTSGVNTGELFF. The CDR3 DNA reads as TGTGCCAGCAGCCTGACTAGCGGGGTGAACACCGGGGAGCTGTTTTTT.